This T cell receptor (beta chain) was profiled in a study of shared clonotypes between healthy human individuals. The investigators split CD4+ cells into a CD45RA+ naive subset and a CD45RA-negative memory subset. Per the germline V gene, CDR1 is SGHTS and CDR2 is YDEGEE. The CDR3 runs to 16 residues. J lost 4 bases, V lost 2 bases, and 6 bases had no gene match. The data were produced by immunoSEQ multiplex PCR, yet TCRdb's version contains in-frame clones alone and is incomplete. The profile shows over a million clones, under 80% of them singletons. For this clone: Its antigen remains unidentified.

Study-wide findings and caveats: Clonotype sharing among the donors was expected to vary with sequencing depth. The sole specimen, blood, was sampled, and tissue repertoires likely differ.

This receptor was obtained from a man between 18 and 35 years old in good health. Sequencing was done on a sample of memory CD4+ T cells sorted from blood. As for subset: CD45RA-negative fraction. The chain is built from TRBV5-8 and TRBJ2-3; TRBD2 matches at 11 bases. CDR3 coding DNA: TGTGCCAGCAGCTTCGAGGCTAGCGGGAGGTCAGATACGCAGTATTTT. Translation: CASSFEASGRSDTQYF.